This T cell receptor (beta chain) was profiled in a study of cytomegalovirus exposure and HLA in healthy donors. Study in general: An earlier analysis identified 120 million or so unique TCR beta sequences in 150 million to 200 million T cells. The Caucasian-associated ancestry cluster contained 65% to 85% of the approximately 420 genotyped donors. Broader study findings: V- and J-gene trimming in TCR beta was tied to a missense DCLRE1C variant by an analysis performed later. For presence/absence analyses, sequencing depth was assumed to be roughly uniform across donors.

The CDR3 totals 17 residues. CDR1 is LNHDA and CDR2 is SQIVND in the germline V gene (reference sequence). V lost 5 bases, J lost 4 bases, and 12 bases stayed unmatched. Primers included in the PCR were 60 Vbeta and 13 Jbeta primers. The data were produced by immunoSEQ multiplex PCR, yet TCRdb's version contains in-frame clones alone and is incomplete. The table lists 150,000 to 200,000 clones, around four fifths of them singletons, with around 13% in the top ten. On this clone itself: Antigen: not known.

This TCR was recovered from a woman aged 45-65 years in good health and CMV-seropositive. The sequenced sample was PBMCs. The chain is built from TRBV19 and TRBJ1-1; the match to TRBD1 covers 11 bases. The CDR3, as DNA: TGTGCCAGTAGTTTCTGGACAGGGGGCGGAACTGGCACTGAAGCTTTCTTT. This translates into CASSFWTGGGTGTEAFF. The whole variable domain, filled in from reference TRBV19 and TRBJ1-1, reads DGGITQSPKYLFRKEGQNVTLSCEQNLNHDAMYWYRQDPGQGLRLIYYSQIVNDFQKGDIAEGYSVSREKKESFPLTVTSAQKNPTAFYLCASSFWTGGGTGTEAFFGQGTRLTVV.